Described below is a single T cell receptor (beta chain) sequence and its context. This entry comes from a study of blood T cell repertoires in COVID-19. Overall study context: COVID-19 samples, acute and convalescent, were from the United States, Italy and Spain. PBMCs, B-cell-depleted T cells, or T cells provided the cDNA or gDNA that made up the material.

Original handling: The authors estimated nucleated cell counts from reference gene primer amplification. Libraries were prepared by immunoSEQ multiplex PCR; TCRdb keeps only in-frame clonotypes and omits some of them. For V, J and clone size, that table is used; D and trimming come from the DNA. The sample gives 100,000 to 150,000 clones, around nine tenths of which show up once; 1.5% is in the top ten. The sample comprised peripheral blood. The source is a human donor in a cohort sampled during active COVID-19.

CDR3 region: CASSLPADISKQFF. In DNA form, the CDR3 reads TGTGCCAGCAGCTTACCGGCGGATATCAGTAAGCAGTTCTTC. The rearrangement links TRBV7-9 to TRBJ2-1; D remains unclear. This CDR3 spans 14 amino acids. Trimming removed 2 bases from V and 11 bases from J, with 16 bases in between. Germline CDR1 and CDR2: SEHNR and FQNEAQ (reference sequence).